Listed below are T cell receptor beta chains from one sample, sequenced in a study of PD-L1 blockade in urothelial cancer. TCRdb keeps only in-frame clones here, not all; method: immunoSEQ multiplex PCR. The sample has fewer than 65,000 clones, about 81% seen once. Material: PBMCs, obtained around atezolizumab (anti-PD-L1) treatment. The receptors were sampled from a man aged 70 or older with urothelial cancer. The CDR3 runs from the conserved cysteine through the conserved F or W. D genes are given only for firm matches. Only part of the rows carry a size: once, few, many, or a class if the clone is expanded.

cdr3_length: 15; v_call: TRBV14; j_call: TRBJ2-5; clone_size: .; d_call: TRBD1; cdr3_nt: TGTGCCAGCAGCCAGGGACAGATCAATCAAGAGACCCAGTACTTC; cdr3_aa: CASSQGQINQETQYF
cdr3_length: 16; v_call: TRBV6-5; j_call: TRBJ1-1; clone_size: once; d_call: .; cdr3_nt: TGTGCCAGCAGTTACTCCATTGTAGCGGGGAACACTGAAGCTTTCTTT; cdr3_aa: CASSYSIVAGNTEAFF
cdr3_length: 15; v_call: TRBV7-9; j_call: TRBJ1-1; clone_size: .; d_call: .; cdr3_nt: TGTGCCAGCAGCTTAGGCGGTGCCAGAAGGACTGAAGCTTTCTTT; cdr3_aa: CASSLGGARRTEAFF
cdr3_length: 14; v_call: TRBV18; j_call: TRBJ2-1; clone_size: .; d_call: .; cdr3_nt: TGTGCCAGCTCACCTGGTGGGCGTTTCGATGAGCAGTTCTTC; cdr3_aa: CASSPGGRFDEQFF
cdr3_length: 12; v_call: TRBV25-1; j_call: TRBJ1-2; clone_size: .; d_call: .; cdr3_nt: TGTGCACTTCCCCACTGCGGCTATGGCTACACCTTC; cdr3_aa: CALPHCGYGYTF
cdr3_length: 13; v_call: TRBV5-1; j_call: TRBJ2-7; clone_size: .; d_call: .; cdr3_nt: TGCGCCAGCCAGAACGAGGGCTCCTACGAGCAGTACTTC; cdr3_aa: CASQNEGSYEQYF
cdr3_length: 14; v_call: TRBV14; j_call: TRBJ1-1; clone_size: .; d_call: .; cdr3_nt: TGTGCCAGCAGCCAAACTAACTTGAACACTGAAGCTTTCTTT; cdr3_aa: CASSQTNLNTEAFF
cdr3_length: 15; v_call: TRBV4-2; j_call: TRBJ1-3; clone_size: few; d_call: .; cdr3_nt: TGTGCCAGCAGCCGGAGCGGACCACTCGGAAACACCATATATTTT; cdr3_aa: CASSRSGPLGNTIYF
cdr3_length: 12; v_call: TRBV28; j_call: TRBJ2-5; clone_size: .; d_call: .; cdr3_nt: TGTGCCAGCAGTGGAGACCTCCCGGGGGAGTACTTC; cdr3_aa: CASSGDLPGEYF
cdr3_length: 13; v_call: TRBV19; j_call: TRBJ1-4; clone_size: .; d_call: .; cdr3_nt: TGTGCCAGTAACGGACAGCTTAATGAAAAACTGTTTTTT; cdr3_aa: CASNGQLNEKLFF
cdr3_length: 15; v_call: TRBV6-1; j_call: TRBJ2-3; clone_size: .; d_call: TRBD1; cdr3_nt: TGTGCCAGCAAGCGAGGACAGGTTGGTGGAGATACGCAGTATTTT; cdr3_aa: CASKRGQVGGDTQYF
cdr3_length: 14; v_call: TRBV5-1; j_call: TRBJ1-2; clone_size: .; d_call: .; cdr3_nt: TGCGCCAGCAGCTTGGCGCCAGGGAACTATGGCTACACCTTC; cdr3_aa: CASSLAPGNYGYTF
cdr3_length: 14; v_call: TRBV28; j_call: TRBJ2-5; clone_size: .; d_call: TRBD1; cdr3_nt: TGTGCCAGCAGTTTTGGGACAGGGGTGGAGACCCAGTACTTC; cdr3_aa: CASSFGTGVETQYF
cdr3_length: 16; v_call: TRBV4-3; j_call: TRBJ2-1; clone_size: .; d_call: TRBD2; cdr3_nt: TGCGCCAGCAGCCCGGGACTAGCGGGAGTCTCGAATGAGCAGTTCTTC; cdr3_aa: CASSPGLAGVSNEQFF
cdr3_length: 16; v_call: TRBV18; j_call: TRBJ2-3; clone_size: .; d_call: TRBD2; cdr3_nt: TGTGCCAGCTCACTCGGGACTAGCGGGAGCGCGGATACGCAGTATTTT; cdr3_aa: CASSLGTSGSADTQYF
cdr3_length: 16; v_call: TRBV28; j_call: TRBJ1-3; clone_size: .; d_call: TRBD1; cdr3_nt: TGTGCCAGCAGCCTTACAGGGGGCGCGTCCGGAAACACCATATATTTT; cdr3_aa: CASSLTGGASGNTIYF
cdr3_length: 11; v_call: TRBV20-1; j_call: TRBJ2-3; clone_size: .; d_call: .; cdr3_nt: TGCAGTGCCATGAGGGGGGATACGCAGTATTTT; cdr3_aa: CSAMRGDTQYF
cdr3_length: 12; v_call: TRBV2; j_call: TRBJ1-2; clone_size: .; d_call: .; cdr3_nt: TGTGCCAGCAGTGTGGGGGGCTATGGCTACACCTTC; cdr3_aa: CASSVGGYGYTF
cdr3_length: 13; v_call: TRBV29-1; j_call: TRBJ1-2; clone_size: .; d_call: .; cdr3_nt: TGCAGCGTCCCCAGGGGCCAGTCCCTTGGCTACACCTTC; cdr3_aa: CSVPRGQSLGYTF
cdr3_length: 14; v_call: TRBV30; j_call: TRBJ1-2; clone_size: .; d_call: TRBD1; cdr3_nt: TGTGCCTGGCTAGACAGGGGATCGGACTATGGCTACACCTTC; cdr3_aa: CAWLDRGSDYGYTF
cdr3_length: 15; v_call: TRBV5-4; j_call: TRBJ2-2; clone_size: .; d_call: TRBD1; cdr3_nt: TGTGCCAGCAGCCGAGGGACAGCGAACACCGGGGAGCTGTTTTTT; cdr3_aa: CASSRGTANTGELFF
cdr3_length: 12; v_call: TRBV2; j_call: TRBJ2-2; clone_size: .; d_call: TRBD1; cdr3_nt: TGTGCCAGCAGTACAGGGGCCGGGGAGCTGTTTTTT; cdr3_aa: CASSTGAGELFF
cdr3_length: 15; v_call: TRBV28; j_call: TRBJ2-3; clone_size: .; d_call: TRBD1; cdr3_nt: TGTGCCAGCAGTCAACAGATGACAGGGGCAGATACGCAGTATTTT; cdr3_aa: CASSQQMTGADTQYF
cdr3_length: 14; v_call: TRBV4-2; j_call: TRBJ2-3; clone_size: .; d_call: .; cdr3_nt: TGTGCCAGCAGCCAAGGTACAGGTTTGGATACGCAGTATTTT; cdr3_aa: CASSQGTGLDTQYF
cdr3_length: 13; v_call: TRBV18; j_call: TRBJ1-2; clone_size: .; d_call: .; cdr3_nt: TGTGCCAGCTCCCACCGGGAGGCCTATGGCTACACCTTC; cdr3_aa: CASSHREAYGYTF
cdr3_length: 14; v_call: TRBV5-1; j_call: TRBJ1-1; clone_size: .; d_call: TRBD1; cdr3_nt: TGCGCCAGCACCAGGACAGGGGGTAATCTTGAAGCTTTCTTT; cdr3_aa: CASTRTGGNLEAFF
cdr3_length: 14; v_call: TRBV7-9; j_call: TRBJ2-7; clone_size: .; d_call: .; cdr3_nt: TGTGCCAGCGGAAGGGGGGGCAATTTCAACGAGCAGTACTTC; cdr3_aa: CASGRGGNFNEQYF
cdr3_length: 20; v_call: TRBV11-3; j_call: TRBJ2-1; clone_size: .; d_call: TRBD1; cdr3_nt: TGTGCCAGCAGCTTATTGGGGACAGGGTCTTGTTGTCGGGGGTACAATGAGCAGTTCTTC; cdr3_aa: CASSLLGTGSCCRGYNEQFF